This TCR beta chain appears in the sequencing data of a study of blood T cell repertoires in COVID-19. Study context: Sites across the United States, Italy and Spain contributed samples from acute and convalescent COVID-19. The cDNA or gDNA used as material had been derived from T cells, B-cell-depleted T cells, or PBMCs.

Germline V lookup: CDR1 ENHRY, CDR2 SYGVKD. Trimming took off 2 bases at V and 5 bases at J, with 9 bases between the two ends. This CDR3 has 14 residues. In the original workflow: Amplified reference gene primers provided the basis for estimating nucleated cell counts. The repertoire was sequenced with immunoSEQ multiplex PCR; TCRdb's copy has only in-frame clones and lacks some. The V and J calls and clone size were taken over from that table, and D and trimming were inferred from the DNA. The sample gives under 150,000 clones, roughly 84% of which show up once; around 1.4% is in the top ten. The sequence derives from a man in his 60s with acute or convalescent COVID-19. Sequences were obtained from peripheral blood. The chain combines TRBV10-3 with TRBJ1-4; a possible D gene is TRBD1 (5 bases). DNA of the CDR3: TGTGCCATCAGTGAGACGGGGGGGAATGAAAAACTGTTTTTT. It is translated as CAISETGGNEKLFF.